The clone carrying this T cell receptor (beta chain) was detected ten times or more. Libraries of TCR beta came from iRepertoire HTBI primers plus Arm-PCR of CDR3 regions. A single record per CDR3 protein comes from TCRdb applying MiXCR to the multiplex PCR reads. The sample records 350,000 to 500,000 distinct CDR3 sequences, approximately 22% being singletons. Described time point: persistent/refractory GD, antithyroid drugs over 5 years with positive TRAb. The authors made the TCR library using RNA they extracted from PBMCs. This sample was taken from a study of regulatory T cells in long-lasting Graves disease. This TCR was recovered from a female donor with Graves disease. The specimen comprised peripheral blood mononuclear cells (PBMCs), sampled when the disease was refractory, from a patient treated with antithyroid drugs.

The chain's CDR3 is CASSYGGPQETQYF. As DNA, the CDR3 is TGTGCCAGCAGTTACGGAGGGCCCCAAGAGACCCAGTACTTC. The V gene is TRBV6-2 or TRBV6-3, the J gene TRBJ2-5, with D perhaps TRBD2 (6 bases). Trimming pared 2 bases from V and 1 base from J, leaving 8 bases between. The CDR3 has 14 residues. CDR1 and CDR2 from the germline V gene are MNHEY and SVGEGT.